The clone carrying this T cell receptor beta chain was detected a few times. Its antigen is not identified. TCRdb ran MiXCR on the PCR reads and lists one entry per CDR3 protein. The sample includes approximately 500,000 distinct CDR3 sequences, about 22% of them seen just once. These data belong to a study of molecular identifiers for immune sequencing clone quantification. Study-wide points: Barcodes shared by identical TCR molecules could lead to underestimated sizes of highly expanded clones.

CDR3 length: 14 amino acids. V gave up 1 base and J gave up 6 bases, with 14 bases separating them. The germline gives CDR1 SGHNT, CDR2 YYREEE (reference sequence). Each library that profiled naive CD8 cells came from approximately 20,000 to 1,000,000 sorted cells with 10%, 30% or 50% RNA. The J gene is TRBJ2-7, the V gene TRBV5-4; weak D call: TRBD2 (5 bases). Input material: naive CD8+ T cells from blood, with Jurkat cell RNA spiked in. Sample subset: FACS-sorted CD8+CD4-CCR7+CD45RA+ naive T cells. The sequence was collected from a human donor in good health. Some libraries in this study had Jurkat cell RNA spiked in. The CDR3 nucleotides are TGTGCCAGCAGCTTGCGGGGTCGTTCGGGCGAGCAGTACTTC. Translating gives CASSLRGRSGEQYF.